This passage covers 12 T cell receptor beta chains from one sample sequenced in a study of cytomegalovirus exposure and HLA in healthy donors (dated by TCRdb to the late 2010s). Preparation of the library involved the immunoSEQ multiplex PCR assay. TCRdb took over this immuneACCESS table, retaining in-frame rearrangements with V and J assigned. Such tables are incomplete; in checked studies, under half of the missing clones stem from an unresolved V gene, and the remainder is unexplained. In this sample the table shows 65,000 or so clones, roughly 94% of which occur a single time. The ten largest make up around 1.2% of the sample. The sequencing sample was made of PBMCs. Source of these receptors: a woman aged 18 to 35 in good health and CMV-seronegative.

V is TRBV28 and J is TRBJ1-1, with 7 bases identical to TRBD1. With 8 bases clipped from V and 0 bases from J, the junction kept 3 bases outside the gene matches. The CDR3 runs 13 residues. The germline gives CDR1 MDHEN, CDR2 SYDVKM. CDR3 bases: TGTGCCAGCCAGGGGGTTATGAACACTGAAGCTTTCTTT. Protein product: CASQGVMNTEAFF.

The chain links TRBV4-3 to TRBJ2-7; weak D call: TRBD2 (6 bases). The CDR3 loop spans 15 amino acids. Trimming left V 0 bases short and J 3 bases short, with 12 bases between. Germline V gives CDR1 LGHNA, CDR2 YSLEER. This CDR3 reads CASSQEAAGGYEQYF. The DNA for the CDR3 is TGCGCCAGCAGCCAAGAGGCAGCGGGCGGCTACGAGCAGTACTTC.

The chain is built from TRBV5-4 and TRBJ1-2; 8 positions agree with TRBD1. Trimming cost V 4 bases and J 4 bases; bases outside gene matches: 6. From germline, CDR1 is SGHNT and CDR2 YYREEE (reference sequence). The CDR3 is 14 amino acids. CDR3 sequence: CASSVDRETYGYTF. The CDR3 DNA is TGTGCCAGCAGCGTGGACAGGGAGACCTATGGCTACACCTTC.

This chain uses TRBV9 with TRBJ2-2; D possibly corresponds to TRBD2 (5 bases). V was trimmed by 4 bases and J by 7 bases, leaving 14 bases between them. The CDR3 sequence is 14 residues long. The germline V gene has CDR1 SGDLS and CDR2 YYNGEE. DNA for the CDR3: TGTGCCAGCAGCCCAACCCTTGGGAGCGGGGAGCTGTTTTTT. It is translated as CASSPTLGSGELFF.

V usage is TRBV5-5 and J usage is TRBJ2-4, with 11 bases matching TRBD1. Germline lookup yields CDR1 SGHKS and CDR2 YYEKEE (reference sequence). The CDR3 spans 16 residues. The V and J ends lost 3 bases and 2 bases, in that order; junction bases with no gene match: 4. CDR3 sequence (DNA): TGTGCCAGCAGCTCCCGGACAGGGGGCACCAAAAACATTCAGTACTTC. Translated: CASSSRTGGTKNIQYF.

This clone was recorded only once. V gene TRBV28 combines with J gene TRBJ2-1; D might be TRBD1 (6 bases). This CDR3 comprises 17 residues. Germline V gene sequence: CDR1 MDHEN, CDR2 SYDVKM. Trimming removed 7 bases at V and 3 bases at J, with 22 bases between. CDR3 sequence (DNA): TGTGCCAGCAACCTCACCCCCGGGACACCCAACTACAATGAGCAGTTCTTC. Protein: CASNLTPGTPNYNEQFF. The variable domain in full, completed from reference TRBV28 and TRBJ2-1, reads DVKVTQSSRYLVKRTGEKVFLECVQDMDHENMFWYRQDPGLGLRLIYFSYDVKMKEKGDIPEGYSVSREKKERFSLILESASTNQTSMYLCASNLTPGTPNYNEQFFGPGTRLTVL.

The rearrangement joins TRBV5-3 to TRBJ1-1, with 7 bases aligning to TRBD1. TRBV5-3 qualifies as an ORF whose function is uncertain. The CDR3 runs 18 residues. V gave up 4 bases and J gave up 2 bases; unmatched junction bases: 17. CDR3 DNA: TGTGCCAGAAGCCGGCGGAGGGGGCGAGGTGGGCTAAACACTGAAGCTTTCTTT. Residues: CARSRRRGRGGLNTEAFF.

This clone was picked up one time. This CDR3 reads CASSTTGVENTEAFF. The CDR3 DNA is TGTGCCAGCAGCACTACGGGGGTAGAGAACACTGAAGCTTTCTTT. V is TRBV6-5 and J is TRBJ1-1; tentatively, D is TRBD1 (5 bases). Germline CDR1 is MNHEY and CDR2 is SVGAGI. This CDR3 has 15 residues. Trimming removed 6 bases at V and 1 base at J, with 15 bases between.

The rearrangement uses TRBV4-3 and TRBJ2-3; perhaps TRBD1 as D (5 bases). V shed 5 bases and J shed 0 bases, with 6 bases lying between them. Germline values: CDR1 LGHNA, CDR2 YSLEER. The CDR3 is 13 amino acids. CDR3 region: CASSWTSTDTQYF. For the CDR3, the DNA is TGCGCCAGCAGCTGGACAAGCACAGATACGCAGTATTTT.

The gene calls are TRBV5-5 and TRBJ2-7; tentatively, D is TRBD1 (5 bases). The ends were cut back, 4 bases at V and 0 bases at J, with 8 bases in the middle. Looked up from germline, CDR1 is SGHKS and CDR2 is YYEKEE (reference sequence). The CDR3 length is 13 residues. This chain's CDR3 is CASSKDTSYEQYF. CDR3 nucleotide sequence: TGTGCCAGCAGCAAGGACACCTCCTACGAGCAGTACTTC.

This chain links TRBV4-1 with TRBJ2-5, with TRBD2 identical over 7 bases. Germline CDR1 MGHRA, CDR2 YSYEKL. The CDR3 totals 19 residues. After removal of 2 bases from V and 5 bases from J, the junction contained 20 bases not matched to a gene. The CDR3, as DNA: TGCGCCAGCAGCCAATTTCCAAGCCTACTAGTCCGGCGGGAGGAGACCCAGTACTTC. This codes for CASSQFPSLLVRREETQYF.

This clone was counted a single time. The chain employs TRBV6-6 and TRBJ2-7; the match to TRBD2 covers 7 bases. This CDR3 has 16 residues. Germline V CDR1 and CDR2: MNHNY, SVGAGI (reference sequence). V gave up 4 bases and J gave up 3 bases; unmatched junction bases: 12. The CDR3: CASSSRTSWYHYEQYF. The CDR3 coding sequence is TGTGCCAGCAGTTCCAGGACTAGTTGGTACCACTACGAGCAGTACTTC.